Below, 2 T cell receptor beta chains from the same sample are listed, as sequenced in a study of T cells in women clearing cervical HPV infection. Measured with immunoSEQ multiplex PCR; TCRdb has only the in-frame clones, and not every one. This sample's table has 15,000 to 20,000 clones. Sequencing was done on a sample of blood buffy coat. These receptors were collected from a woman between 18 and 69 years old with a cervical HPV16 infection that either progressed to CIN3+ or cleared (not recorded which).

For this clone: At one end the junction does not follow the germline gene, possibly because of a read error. CDR3 loop: CASSSLDSTATQYF. Partial CDR3 DNA: TGCGCCAGCAGCTCGCTGGACTCTACAGCTACG. J is TRBJ2-3 and V is TRBV5-1, with D possibly matching TRBD2 (5 bases). The CDR3 extends 3 residues past the end of the read, so its final part is completed from the germline J gene. This CDR3 comprises 14 residues. Germline CDR1 is SGHRS and CDR2 is YFSETQ.

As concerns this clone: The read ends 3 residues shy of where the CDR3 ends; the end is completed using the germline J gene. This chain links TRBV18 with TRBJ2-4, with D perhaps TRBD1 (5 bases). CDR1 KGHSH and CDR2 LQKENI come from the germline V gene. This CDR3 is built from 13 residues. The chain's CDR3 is CASSPPDSYGQYF. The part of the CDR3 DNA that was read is TGTGCCAGCTCACCACCCGACAGCTATGGT.